These T cell receptor beta chains were read from a single sample in a study of blood T cell repertoires in COVID-19. Assay used: immunoSEQ multiplex PCR; TCRdb lists only in-frame clones, some missing. The profile shows roughly 53,000 clones, about 88% of them singletons. Sequenced input: peripheral blood. These receptors originate from a man between 60 and 70 years old with acute or convalescent COVID-19. Each CDR3 is given with its conserved first and last residue. The D gene is left open where the match is weak.

j_call,v_call,d_call,cdr3_nt,cdr3_aa
TRBJ1-2,TRBV15,NA,TGTGCCACCAGCAGACCCGGGGTCGACTACACCTTC,CATSRPGVDYTF
TRBJ1-3,TRBV5-1,NA,TGCGCCAGCAGCTTGGGAGGATCTGGAAACACCATATATTTT,CASSLGGSGNTIYF
TRBJ2-5,TRBV19,TRBD2,TGTGCCAGTAGTATAGGACTAGCGGGGGGTGAGACCCAGTACTTC,CASSIGLAGGETQYF
TRBJ2-6,TRBV6-5,TRBD1,TGTGCCAGCAGACCACAGGGGGCTGGGGCCAACGTCCTGACTTTC,CASRPQGAGANVLTF
TRBJ1-3,TRBV24-1,TRBD1,TGTGCCACCAGTGACTCCAGGGAGGGGACAGGGAGCTCTGGAAACACCATATATTTT,CATSDSREGTGSSGNTIYF
TRBJ1-6,TRBV27,NA,TGTGCCAGCAGTTTATCGGGCAATAATTCACCCCTCCACTTT,CASSLSGNNSPLHF
TRBJ2-3,TRBV5-1,NA,TGCGCCAGCCACAGGGGGGGGCCCACAGATACGCAGTATTTT,CASHRGGPTDTQYF
TRBJ1-2,TRBV10-3,TRBD1,TGTGCCATCAGTAGCACAGGGGGTTCACATGGCTACACCTTC,CAISSTGGSHGYTF
TRBJ2-7,TRBV18,NA,TGTGCCAGCTCACCTTACGGACAGCCGATTTCCTACGAGCAGTACTTC,CASSPYGQPISYEQYF
TRBJ2-5,TRBV4-2,NA,TGTGCCAGCAGCGCTACCCCAGGGGTGGCGGAGACCCAGTACTTC,CASSATPGVAETQYF
TRBJ1-1,TRBV30,NA,TGTGCCTGGAGTAGGCCACAGGGCTTCGGTGAAGCTTTCTTT,CAWSRPQGFGEAFF
TRBJ2-1,TRBV24-1,TRBD2,TGTGCCACCATCGAACCGGTGGCAGCGGGAGGTCAGTTCTTC,CATIEPVAAGGQFF
TRBJ2-6,TRBV19,TRBD1,TGTGCCAGTAGCCTCGACTTTCCCGGAGGACAGGCCCGCTCTGGGGCCAACGTCCTGACTTTC,CASSLDFPGGQARSGANVLTF
TRBJ1-5,TRBV12-3/TRBV12-4,NA,TGTGCCAGCACCAACAGGGAATCTCAGCCCCAGCATTTT,CASTNRESQPQHF
TRBJ1-2,TRBV15,NA,TGTGCCACCAGCAGAGATAGGGGCGGTGACGTAACTGGCTACACCTTC,CATSRDRGGDVTGYTF
TRBJ2-3,TRBV13,NA,TGTGCCAGCAGCCTCCTTGTGGGGGGGGGCCAGGCAGATACGCAGTATTTT,CASSLLVGGGQADTQYF